The subject of this entry is one T cell receptor (beta chain). This sample also contains other DNA sequences that code for the same CDR3. TCRdb's table, derived via immunoSEQ multiplex PCR, lists solely in-frame clones and lacks some. The sample lists roughly 550,000 clones; just under 97% were seen once. Selected positively for CCR7 and CD45RO-negative, naive CD8 cells excluded terminally differentiated effector memory CD45RA+ cells. V lost 5 bases, J lost 3 bases, and 3 bases stayed unmatched. Looked up from germline, CDR1 is MNHEY and CDR2 is SMNVEV (reference sequence). CDR3 length: 13 amino acids. The record originates from a study of shared clonotypes between healthy human individuals.

This TCR was sampled from a woman aged 30 to 39 in good health. Sequenced material: naive CD8+ T cells sorted from blood. V usage is TRBV27 and J usage is TRBJ2-7, with 8 bases lining up with TRBD1. The CDR3: CASSPGTGYEQYF. The CDR3 DNA reads as TGTGCCAGCAGTCCTGGGACAGGCTACGAGCAGTACTTC.